This T cell receptor (beta chain) was observed in a study of patients and donors after allogeneic stem cell transplantation. TCRdb recomputed calls from the RT-PCR reads with MiXCR, one row per CDR3 protein. The sample contains 3,900 or so distinct CDR3 sequences, approximately 15% of which appear only once. This CDR3 has 15 amino acids. Germline assignment: CDR1 SGHVS and CDR2 FNYEAQ. Deletions cut 1 base from V and 7 bases from J, with 14 bases between. This clonotype was counted only a few times. Sequenced input: blood, either unsorted or a sorted T cell fraction (not recorded which). The clonotype comes from a human donor who was either an allogeneic HSCT recipient or a stem cell or donor lymphocyte infusion donor (not recorded which). It is not recorded whose cells these are; they may come from a transplant donor. This chain connects TRBV7-6 to TRBJ2-4; the D gene is possibly TRBD2 (6 bases). CDR3 residues: CASSLGGTSGNIQYF. As DNA, the CDR3 is TGTGCCAGCAGCTTAGGCGGGACCTCGGGGAACATTCAGTACTTC.